These 18 T cell receptor beta chains were all obtained from the same sample, sequenced in a study of PD-1 blockade in classical Hodgkin lymphoma. Sequencing was performed with immunoSEQ multiplex PCR; in TCRdb, only in-frame clones are kept and a portion is missing. The sample holds some 43,000 clones, around 87% seen once. All patients relapsed after autologous stem cell transplantation, and brentuximab vedotin exposure varied. Sequenced here: peripheral blood mononuclear cells (PBMCs), sampled before the second cycle of nivolumab. These receptors were taken from a human donor with classical Hodgkin lymphoma.

The V call is TRBV7-9, the J call TRBJ2-3; D remains ambiguous. Germline CDR1 is SEHNR and CDR2 is FQNEAQ (reference sequence). Between the trimmed V and J ends, which lost 5 bases and 2 bases, there was a span of 11 bases. The CDR3 spans 14 residues. DNA of the CDR3: TGTGCCAGCAGCATGGACCGTATCACAGATACGCAGTATTTT. Translation gives CASSMDRITDTQYF.

CDR3 protein: CASRGLANNEQFF. CDR3 coding DNA: TGCGCCAGCCGAGGACTAGCGAACAATGAGCAGTTCTTC. This chain links TRBV5-1 with TRBJ2-1; 9 bases agree with TRBD2. With V trimmed by 7 bases and J by 5 bases, 4 bases remained unmatched. The germline gives CDR1 SGHRS, CDR2 YFSETQ. The CDR3 spans 13 residues.

The chain is built from TRBV6-4 and TRBJ2-1; TRBD2 aligns across 14 bases. Per the germline V gene, CDR1 is MRHNA and CDR2 is SNTAGT. The V segment lost 4 bases and the J segment 9 bases; nucleotides outside the gene matches: 5. The CDR3 runs to 15 residues. The CDR3 spells CASSGLAGGFSEQFF. The CDR3 nucleotides are TGTGCCAGCAGTGGACTAGCGGGGGGGTTCAGTGAGCAGTTCTTC.

The chain links TRBV10-3 to TRBJ2-3; possible D gene TRBD2, 6 bases. The germline V and J ends were trimmed by 7 bases and 0 bases, with 11 bases remaining between them. Germline V gene sequence: CDR1 ENHRY, CDR2 SYGVKD. The CDR3 length is 14 residues. DNA for the CDR3: TGTGCCATCACGGACTACACTAGCACAGATACGCAGTATTTT. It specifies CAITDYTSTDTQYF.

This chain links TRBV19 with TRBJ2-7; TRBD2 is a possible D gene (6 bases). V lost 3 bases and J 4 bases, leaving 16 bases between the germline ends. Germline assignment: CDR1 LNHDA and CDR2 SQIVND (reference sequence). The CDR3 totals 15 residues. In DNA, the CDR3 is TGTGCCAGTAGTATCGCTAGCGAGCACGGATACGAGCAGTACTTC. Translated, it gives CASSIASEHGYEQYF.

The rearrangement uses TRBV28 and TRBJ1-1; tentatively, D is TRBD1 (5 bases). The V and J ends lost 6 bases and 3 bases respectively, with 8 bases between them. The germline V gene encodes CDR1 MDHEN and CDR2 SYDVKM. This CDR3 spans 12 amino acids. Here the CDR3 reads CASRWGDTEAFF. The CDR3, as DNA: TGTGCCAGCAGATGGGGGGACACTGAAGCTTTCTTT.

A few counts support this clone. V and J are TRBV19 and TRBJ1-1; D is uncertain. Germline CDR1 is LNHDA and CDR2 is SQIVND (reference sequence). The germline V and J ends were trimmed by 7 bases and 4 bases, with 22 bases remaining between them. CDR3 length: 16 residues. The CDR3 is CASNRAGGRLVTEAFF. The CDR3 DNA is TGTGCCAGTAATCGGGCTGGAGGGCGATTAGTCACTGAAGCTTTCTTT.

This clone has just one count. The J gene is TRBJ2-5, the V gene TRBV7-2; D may be TRBD2 (5 bases). With 2 bases removed from V and 7 bases from J, the gap between germline ends came to 8 bases. The length of the CDR3 is 12 residues. Germline CDR1 and CDR2: SGHTA and FQGNSA. The DNA of the CDR3 is TGTGCCAGCAGCTTATTTGGAGGGACCCAGTACTTC. Translation: CASSLFGGTQYF.

J is TRBJ2-7 and V is TRBV11-1; TRBD2 matches at 10 bases. CDR3 length: 15 residues. V lost 5 bases to trimming and J lost 1 base; unmatched junction nucleotides: 5. The germline V gene has CDR1 SGHAT and CDR2 FQDESV (reference sequence). The CDR3 DNA sequence: TGTGCCAGCAGCCCGAGCGGGGGGGCGTCCTACGAGCAGTACTTC. Its translation: CASSPSGGASYEQYF.

This clone has a handful of counts. The chain uses TRBV6-6 and TRBJ2-2; D perhaps matches TRBD1 (5 bases). Germline V gene lookup returns CDR1 MNHNY and CDR2 SVGAGI (reference sequence). V shed 4 bases and J shed 1 base, with 7 bases lying between them. The CDR3 contains 14 residues. CDR3 coding DNA: TGTGCCAGCAGTTCAACAGGGAACACCGGGGAGCTGTTTTTT. Translating it yields CASSSTGNTGELFF.

The sample holds one count of this clone. The chain employs TRBV6-6 and TRBJ2-4; tentatively, D is TRBD1 or TRBD2 (5 bases each). This CDR3 is 15 amino acids long. Germline lookup yields CDR1 MNHNY and CDR2 SVGAGI (reference sequence). With 4 bases removed from V and 1 base from J, the gap between germline ends came to 11 bases. CDR3 in DNA: TGTGCCAGCAGTTCGCAGGGAGACGCCAAAAACATTCAGTACTTC. It codes for CASSSQGDAKNIQYF.

This clone was seen a handful of times. V and J are TRBV7-9 and TRBJ2-7; 8 nucleotides align to TRBD2. Losses at the gene ends were 1 base for V and 2 bases for J; bases not matched to a gene: 4. The CDR3 contains 15 residues. Per germline, CDR1 SEHNR and CDR2 FQNEAQ (reference sequence). The CDR3 bases are TGTGCCAGCAGCTTAGAGGCGGGAGGAACCTACGAGCAGTACTTC. Translating gives CASSLEAGGTYEQYF.

A single count supports this clone. The chain is built from TRBV7-7 and TRBJ2-5; possible D gene TRBD1, 8 bases. The germline CDR1 and CDR2 sequences are SSHAT and FNYEAQ (reference sequence). V was pared by 4 bases and J by 1 base, with 10 bases between. This CDR3 contains 14 residues. The DNA for the CDR3 is TGTGCCAGCAGCTACAGGGGGGGCCAAGAGACCCAGTACTTC. Amino acids: CASSYRGGQETQYF.

This clone was counted once. The chain couples TRBV18 to TRBJ2-5, with 7 positions matching TRBD2. Germline assignment: CDR1 KGHSH and CDR2 LQKENI. The CDR3 is made up of 14 amino acids. Trimming took 5 bases from V and 9 from J; bases not matched to a gene: 12. In DNA, the CDR3 is TGTGCCAGCTCATATGAGAGCGGGACCTGGGCCCAGTACTTC. Amino acids: CASSYESGTWAQYF. The variable domain in full, completed from reference TRBV18 and TRBJ2-5, reads NAGVMQNPRHLVRRRGQEARLRCSPMKGHSHVYWYRQLPEEGLKFMVYLQKENIIDESGMPKERFSAEFPKEGPSILRIQQVVRGDSAAYFCASSYESGTWAQYFGPGTRLLVL.

This chain links TRBV7-9 with TRBJ2-5, with D tentatively TRBD1 (6 bases). From germline, CDR1 is SEHNR and CDR2 FQNEAQ (reference sequence). Trimming stripped 5 bases from V and 6 bases from J, with 13 bases between. The CDR3 extends over 13 amino acids. The CDR3 coding sequence is TGTGCCAGCAGCCCCCACAGGGATCAGACCCAGTACTTC. Translation: CASSPHRDQTQYF.

The chain links TRBV18 to TRBJ1-2; D remains unclear. Trimming took 5 bases from V and 4 from J, leaving 14 bases between them. Germline-derived CDR1 and CDR2 are KGHSH and LQKENI. This CDR3 has 14 amino acids. The CDR3 loop is CASSSGSRSYGYTF. The CDR3 DNA reads TGTGCCAGCTCATCGGGGTCCCGGAGCTATGGCTACACCTTC.

V usage is TRBV25-1 and J usage is TRBJ1-2; 7 bases match TRBD1. CDR1 is MGHDK, CDR2 SYGVNS, per germline. The CDR3 spans 14 residues. The ends lost 6 bases at V and 6 bases at J; junction bases unmatched: 10. DNA for the CDR3: TGTGCCAGCAGCCAGACAGGGAGGAAAGATGGCTACACCTTC. It encodes CASSQTGRKDGYTF.

The rearrangement joins TRBV19 to TRBJ2-5; 7 nucleotides agree with TRBD2. Germline V gene sequence: CDR1 LNHDA, CDR2 SQIVND (reference sequence). V trimming: 3 bases; J trimming: 0 bases; junction bases outside the gene matches: 4. This CDR3 has 15 amino acids. The CDR3 spells CASSIRLADQETQYF. As DNA, the CDR3 is TGTGCCAGTAGTATCAGGCTAGCGGACCAAGAGACCCAGTACTTC.